The present T cell receptor (beta chain) was sequenced within a study of T-cell reconstitution after alpha-beta-depleted transplantation in children. Broader study findings: Several hundred rapidly expanded clones from non-depleted graft cells reportedly supplied alpha-beta T cells about two months post-transplant.

Unique molecular identifiers were incorporated when the TCRbeta library was constructed. TCRdb called the PCR reads again in MiXCR, with one record for every CDR3 protein. Altogether over 200,000 distinct CDR3 sequences are present, about a tenth being singletons, with the ten largest covering under 30%. The CDR3 length is 14 residues. V was trimmed by 2 bases and J by 4 bases, leaving 11 bases between them. Germline CDR1 is MNHEY and CDR2 is SVGAGI. The sample holds many counts of this clonotype. The antigen is unknown. This clonotype was sampled from a child younger than two with acute myeloid leukemia, due to receive a stem cell transplant. V usage is TRBV6-5 and J usage is TRBJ1-1; TRBD1 might be the D (5 bases). This specimen consisted of PBMCs, obtained before TCRalphabeta/CD19-depleted stem cell transplant. CDR3 loop: CASSYQGRGTEAFF. CDR3 nucleotides: TGTGCCAGCAGTTACCAGGGTCGGGGCACTGAAGCTTTCTTT.